The clone carrying this T cell receptor (beta chain) was seen a few times. Its target is not known. Trimming removed 1 base at V and 5 bases at J, with 8 bases between. Per the germline V gene, CDR1 is LGHNA and CDR2 is YSLEER. The CDR3 is made up of 14 amino acids. Primers: 60 Vbeta forward and 13 Jbeta reverse. Data came from immunoSEQ multiplex PCR; TCRdb stores just in-frame clones and leaves some out. The data contain 35,000 to 50,000 clones, roughly half of them singletons. These data belong to a study of cytomegalovirus exposure and HLA in healthy donors. General study results and limits: In a later analysis, DRB1 alleles had the most associated TCRs; HLA-C alleles the fewest.

Sequenced: PBMCs. This TCR was recovered from a man aged 55 to 70 in good health and CMV-seronegative. The chain combines TRBV4-3 with TRBJ1-4; D uncertain. The CDR3 region is CASSQVVPNEKLFF. In DNA form, the CDR3 reads TGCGCCAGCAGCCAAGTAGTCCCAAATGAAAAACTGTTTTTT.